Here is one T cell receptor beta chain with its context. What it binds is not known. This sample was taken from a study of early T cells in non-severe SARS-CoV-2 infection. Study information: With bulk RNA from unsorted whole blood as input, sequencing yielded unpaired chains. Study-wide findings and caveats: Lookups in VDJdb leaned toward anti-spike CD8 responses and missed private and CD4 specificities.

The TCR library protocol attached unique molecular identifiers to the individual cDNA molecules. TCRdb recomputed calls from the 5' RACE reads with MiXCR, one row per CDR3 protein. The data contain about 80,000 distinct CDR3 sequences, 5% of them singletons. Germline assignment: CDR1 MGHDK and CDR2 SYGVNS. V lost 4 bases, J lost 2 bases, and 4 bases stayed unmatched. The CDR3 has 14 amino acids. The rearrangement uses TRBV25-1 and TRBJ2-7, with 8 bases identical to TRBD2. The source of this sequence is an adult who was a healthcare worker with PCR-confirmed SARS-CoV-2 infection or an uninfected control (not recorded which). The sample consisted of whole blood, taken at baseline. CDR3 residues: CASSGAGGPYEQYF. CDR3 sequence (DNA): TGTGCCAGCAGTGGGGCGGGAGGACCCTACGAGCAGTACTTC.